These 16 T cell receptor beta chains were sequenced from one sample in a study of T cells in Graves' hyperthyroidism and ophthalmopathy. From RNA transcripts, TCR beta CDR3 regions were amplified. The primer set for the first-round RT-PCR of the TCR CDR3 was HTBI. MiXCR, applied by TCRdb to the multiplex PCR reads, yields one record per CDR3 protein. The table shows 500,000 to 600,000 distinct CDR3 sequences, with 46% occurring only once. Sequencing input: peripheral blood or thyroid tissue (not recorded which). All receptors come from an adult woman with Graves' disease, either hyperthyroidism or ophthalmopathy (not recorded which).

This clonotype has at least ten counts. The rearrangement links TRBV11-2 to TRBJ1-1, with 7 bases identical to TRBD1. The CDR3 is made up of 20 amino acids. CDR1 is SGHAT, CDR2 FQNNGV, per germline. V shed 5 bases, J shed 0 bases, and the junction held 21 bases outside the gene matches. CDR3 amino acids: CASSRTDHRGPTLMNTEAFF. The CDR3 DNA reads TGTGCCAGCAGCCGTACCGACCACAGGGGCCCTACGTTAATGAACACTGAAGCTTTCTTT.

This clonotype was seen repeatedly, ten times or more. The chain is built from TRBV3-1 and TRBJ1-2; D is unresolved. This CDR3 spans 16 amino acids. V lost 0 bases, J lost 2 bases, and 13 bases lay in between. Germline CDR1 and CDR2: LGHDT and YNNKEL (reference sequence). The CDR3 DNA follows: TGTGCCAGCAGCCAAGAGTTGGACGGAACCAACTATGGCTACACCTTC. Encoded protein: CASSQELDGTNYGYTF.

In its sample, this clonotype was seen many times. This chain connects TRBV7-3 to TRBJ2-5; D uncertain. The germline V gene encodes CDR1 SGHTA and CDR2 FQGTGA. The CDR3 runs to 13 residues. V dropped 2 bases and J dropped 5 bases, with 9 bases sitting between them. The CDR3: CASSLAAGETQYF. The CDR3 DNA reads as TGTGCCAGCAGCTTAGCGGCTGGGGAGACCCAGTACTTC.

This chain joins TRBV4-3 and TRBJ1-1, with 7 nucleotides matching TRBD1. The V segment lost 0 bases and the J segment 7 bases; nucleotides outside the gene matches: 8. Germline V gene sequence: CDR1 LGHNA, CDR2 YSLEER. The CDR3 extends over 15 amino acids. The CDR3 region is CASSQDNRGIIEAFF. The CDR3 DNA sequence: TGCGCCAGCAGCCAAGATAACAGGGGTATCATTGAAGCTTTCTTT.

Only a few counts were recorded for this clonotype. The chain combines TRBV29-1 with TRBJ2-7, with D tentatively TRBD1 (6 bases). The CDR3 loop spans 12 amino acids. Germline CDR1 reads SQVTM; CDR2 reads ANQGSEA. V was shortened by 6 bases and J by 6 bases, with 15 bases between the two germline ends. CDR3 in DNA: TGCAGCGTCCTTACAGGGTTTGGCGAGCAGTACTTC. It encodes CSVLTGFGEQYF.

V is TRBV29-1 and J is TRBJ2-7; 7 bases line up with TRBD1. This CDR3 contains 13 residues. Germline trimming cut 5 bases from V and 0 bases from J; bases unmatched to any gene: 4. Germline CDR1 is SQVTM and CDR2 is ANQGSEA. The CDR3 bases are TGCAGCGTTAAGACAGGGCTCTCCTACGAGCAGTACTTC. Its protein is CSVKTGLSYEQYF.

The chain carries TRBV15 and TRBJ2-5; possible D gene TRBD2, 6 bases. The length of the CDR3 is 13 residues. The V gene's germline CDR1 is LNHNV and CDR2 YYDKDF (reference sequence). Trimming removed 0 bases at V and 5 bases at J, with 7 bases between. CDR3 residues: CATSRDLAETQYF. The CDR3 DNA reads TGTGCCACCAGCAGAGACCTAGCGGAGACCCAGTACTTC.

This clonotype was recorded a few times. The chain links TRBV29-1 to TRBJ1-1; D uncertain. Germline assignment: CDR1 SQVTM and CDR2 ANQGSEA. There are 11 residues in the CDR3. Trimming pared 4 bases from V and 6 bases from J, leaving 9 bases between. CDR3 in DNA: TGCAGCGTTGCCGCGAGTTCTGAAGCTTTCTTT. Its protein product is CSVAASSEAFF.

The table lists this clonotype with many counts. This chain connects TRBV7-9 to TRBJ1-1; no clear D. Germline V lookup: CDR1 SEHNR, CDR2 FQNEAQ (reference sequence). The length of the CDR3 is 12 residues. Trimming pared 4 bases from V and 3 bases from J, leaving 6 bases between. The CDR3 nucleotides are TGTGCCAGCAGCTCCCGGGACACTGAAGCTTTCTTT. It specifies CASSSRDTEAFF. The full variable domain, completed using reference TRBV7-9 and TRBJ1-1, is DTGVSQNPRHKITKRGQNVTFRCDPISEHNRLYWYRQTLGQGPEFLTYFQNEAQLEKSRLLSDRFSAERPKGSFSTLEIQRTEQGDSAMYLCASSSRDTEAFFGQGTRLTVV.

This clonotype has a handful of counts. V and J are TRBV29-1 and TRBJ1-2; D is perhaps TRBD1 (5 bases). Trimming left V 3 bases short and J 7 bases short, with 15 bases between. CDR3 length: 13 residues. Per the germline V gene, CDR1 is SQVTM and CDR2 is ANQGSEA. In DNA form, the CDR3 reads TGCAGCGTTGATGCTGCTTTGGGACTTGGCTACACCTTC. Amino acids: CSVDAALGLGYTF.

This chain joins TRBV11-2 and TRBJ1-4; D is unresolved. CDR1 and CDR2 from the germline V gene are SGHAT and FQNNGV. The CDR3 extends over 15 amino acids. The V gene lost 4 bases and the J gene lost 5 bases, with 14 bases spanning the gap. CDR3 coding DNA: TGTGCCAGCAGCTATAGCGGCCTAAGGAATGAAAAACTGTTTTTT. Translating it yields CASSYSGLRNEKLFF.

Ten or more counts support this clonotype. V is TRBV11-2 and J is TRBJ2-5, with a weak D call TRBD2 (5 bases). The ends were cut back, 5 bases at V and 2 bases at J, with 15 bases in the middle. This CDR3 has 15 amino acids. Germline V gene lookup returns CDR1 SGHAT and CDR2 FQNNGV. CDR3 in DNA: TGTGCCAGCAGCGGCATTCGCCGGGGTCAAGAGACCCAGTACTTC. Its protein is CASSGIRRGQETQYF.

This clonotype was found many times. J is TRBJ2-7 and V is TRBV2, with TRBD2 identical over 9 bases. Trimming at V came to 8 bases and at J to 0 bases, leaving 5 bases not matched to a gene. Germline V gene lookup returns CDR1 SNHLY and CDR2 FYNNEI. The CDR3 sequence is 14 residues long. CDR3 residues: CASGSSGSSYEQYF. The CDR3 DNA reads as TGTGCCAGCGGGAGTAGCGGGAGCTCCTACGAGCAGTACTTC.

This clonotype has more than one count but fewer than ten. The chain recombines TRBV29-1 with TRBJ2-2; D is perhaps TRBD1 or TRBD2 (5 bases each). CDR1 and CDR2 (germline): SQVTM, ANQGSEA. V was clipped by 7 bases and J by 0 bases, with 12 bases between them. The CDR3 contains 14 residues. CDR3 loop: CSAGAVTNTGELFF. The CDR3 region has the DNA TGCAGCGCCGGGGCAGTGACGAACACCGGGGAGCTGTTTTTT.

This clonotype was recorded many times. V gene TRBV7-9 combines with J gene TRBJ2-5; a weak D match, TRBD1 (5 bases). The CDR3 is made up of 14 amino acids. The V end lost 7 bases, the J end lost 6 bases, and 18 bases lay between the germline ends. CDR1 SEHNR and CDR2 FQNEAQ come from the germline V gene (reference sequence). CDR3 loop: CASTEAGIVQTQYF. CDR3 coding DNA: TGTGCCAGCACCGAAGCAGGGATCGTGCAGACCCAGTACTTC.

The chain links TRBV5-1 to TRBJ1-1; maybe TRBD1 (6 bases). The germline V gene encodes CDR1 SGHRS and CDR2 YFSETQ. V lost 4 bases to trimming and J lost 3 bases, with 10 bases between them. The CDR3 consists of 13 residues. For the CDR3, the DNA is TGCGCCAGCAGCACAGCAGGGGACACTGAAGCTTTCTTT. Its protein product is CASSTAGDTEAFF.